This entry lists 28 T cell receptor beta chains sequenced from one sample in a study of T cell repertoires in cytomegalovirus infection. MiXCR, run by TCRdb on the reads, gives a single entry per CDR3 protein. The table includes 830,000 or so distinct CDR3 sequences, roughly 33% detected once. Their antigens are not known. The sample here was cultured CD8+ T cells from PBMCs, taken from culture after CMV antigen stimulation. Receptor source: a human donor in good health (CMV status not recorded). Some clones in this sample may be carry-over from other donors' samples.

The V gene is TRBV12-3 or TRBV12-4, the J gene TRBJ2-7; D is perhaps TRBD1 or TRBD2 (5 bases each). The CDR3 runs 14 residues. V was trimmed by 6 bases and J by 4 bases, leaving 16 bases between them. CDR3 region: CASRPLGDDYEQYF. In nucleotides, the CDR3 is TGTGCCAGCAGGCCCTTGGGGGATGATTACGAGCAGTACTTC.

J is TRBJ2-2 and V is TRBV7-6; TRBD1 matches at 7 bases. From germline, CDR1 is SGHVS and CDR2 FNYEAQ. The V segment lost 3 bases and the J segment 6 bases; nucleotides outside the gene matches: 10. The CDR3 extends over 16 amino acids. The chain's CDR3 is CASSFVDRVVAGELFF. The DNA for the CDR3 is TGTGCCAGCAGCTTCGTTGACAGGGTAGTCGCCGGGGAGCTGTTTTTT.

Only one count was recorded for this clonotype. The genes are TRBV28 and TRBJ1-6, with 7 bases that match TRBD1. The CDR3 extends over 18 amino acids. Germline V gene data show CDR1 as MDHEN and CDR2 as SYDVKM. V was clipped by 5 bases and J by 2 bases; unmatched bases: 12. The CDR3 DNA reads as TGTGCCAGCAGTCTGGGATCGAAGGGGGCTACCTATAATTCACCCCTCCACTTT. Its translation is CASSLGSKGATYNSPLHF.

This clonotype was seen a few times. This chain uses TRBV6-5 with TRBJ1-5; D gene ambiguous. Germline V gene lookup returns CDR1 MNHEY and CDR2 SVGAGI. CDR3 size: 15 residues. Trimming shortened V by 8 bases and J by 7 bases, and 21 bases separated the two germline ends. The CDR3 sequence is CASSTSLGPGQPQHF. DNA of the CDR3: TGTGCCAGCTCGACCAGTCTTGGCCCCGGCCAGCCCCAGCATTTT.

The rearrangement joins TRBV5-6 to TRBJ2-2, with a weak D call TRBD1 (6 bases). This CDR3 has 12 residues. From germline, CDR1 is SGHDT and CDR2 YYEEEE. V was cut by 4 bases and J by 13 bases, with 14 bases left in between. The CDR3 nucleotides read TGTGCCAGCAGCCAACAGGGCCTTTGGCTGTTTTTT. Amino acids: CASSQQGLWLFF.

As for this clonotype: A much larger clone lies a single base off, so this may be a read error. This sequence joins TRBV12-3 or TRBV12-4 and TRBJ2-1; tentative D call: TRBD1 (6 bases). The CDR3 has 14 residues. The V end lost 5 bases, the J end lost 5 bases, and 13 bases lay between the germline ends. The CDR3 nucleotides are TGTGCCAGCAGTCCCGAGACAGGACACAATGAGCAGTTCTTC. Amino acid sequence: CASSPETGHNEQFF.

This chain links TRBV27 with TRBJ1-1; TRBD1 is a possible D gene (5 bases). The CDR3 consists of 14 residues. The V and J ends lost 5 bases and 4 bases respectively, with 14 bases between them. Germline V lookup: CDR1 MNHEY, CDR2 SMNVEV (reference sequence). CDR3 sequence reads: CASSPRGGFTEAFF. CDR3 coding DNA: TGTGCCAGCAGTCCCCGCGGGGGGTTCACTGAAGCTTTCTTT.

This clonotype was found a few times. The rearrangement joins TRBV6-1 to TRBJ1-2; a weak D match, TRBD1 (5 bases). This CDR3 region has 15 residues. Germline CDR1 reads MNHNS; CDR2 reads SASEGT. The V gene lost 5 bases and the J gene lost 6 bases, with 19 bases spanning the gap. The CDR3 DNA sequence: TGTGCCAGCAGTTCCGCAGATCAGGGCTCCCATGGCTACACCTTC. Encoded protein: CASSSADQGSHGYTF.

CDR3 protein: CASSYSDAYKGYTF. CDR3 DNA sequence: TGTGCCAGCAGTTACTCGGACGCCTACAAGGGCTACACCTTC. V gene TRBV6-6 combines with J gene TRBJ1-2; D call uncertain. This CDR3 region has 14 residues. Germline V gene data show CDR1 as MNHNY and CDR2 as SVGAGI (reference sequence). Between the trimmed V and J ends, which lost 0 bases and 8 bases, there was a span of 13 bases.

In its sample, this clonotype was seen many times. The chain links TRBV7-9 to TRBJ2-1; 11 nucleotides line up with TRBD2. The trim removed 4 bases at V and 8 bases at J, leaving 7 bases unmatched. CDR3 length: 15 amino acids. Per germline, CDR1 SEHNR and CDR2 FQNEAQ (reference sequence). The CDR3 DNA sequence: TGTGCCAGCAGCTCCCTAGCGGGGGGCATGCATGAGCAGTTCTTC. It is translated as CASSSLAGGMHEQFF.

This clonotype was counted between two and nine times. The chain is built from TRBV9 and TRBJ1-2, with D possibly TRBD1 on 6 matching bases. This CDR3 spans 16 amino acids. V lost 2 bases and J 2 bases, leaving 16 bases between the germline ends. Germline loops: CDR1 SGDLS, CDR2 YYNGEE. CDR3 in amino acids: CASSVGDTASNYGYTF. CDR3 DNA: TGTGCCAGCAGCGTGGGGGACACCGCCTCGAACTATGGCTACACCTTC. The full variable domain, completed using reference TRBV9 and TRBJ1-2, is DSGVTQTPKHLITATGQRVTLRCSPRSGDLSVYWYQQSLDQGLQFLIQYYNGEERAKGNILERFSAQQFPDLHSELNLSSLELGDSALYFCASSVGDTASNYGYTFGSGTRLTVV.

CDR3 coding DNA: TGTGCCAGCAGCTTGGATGTAGGTTTCGAACAGTACGTC. This codes for CASSLDVGFEQYV. This chain joins TRBV5-3 and TRBJ2-7; unclear D gene. TRBV5-3 is an ORF, with its function uncertain. The CDR3 has 13 residues.

This chain links TRBV20-1 with TRBJ2-7; D is possibly TRBD2 (5 bases). The V end was cut by 0 bases, the J end by 3 bases, with 15 bases between. The length of the CDR3 is 15 residues. Germline V lookup: CDR1 DFQATT, CDR2 SNEGSKA (reference sequence). The CDR3 DNA reads TGCAGTGCTAGAGATTCCTCGGGCGGGTACTACGAGCAGTACGTC. Protein product: CSARDSSGGYYEQYV.

The sample holds a few counts of this clonotype. V is TRBV24-1 and J is TRBJ1-1; possibly TRBD1 for D (6 bases). V lost 0 bases to trimming and J lost 1 base, with 11 bases between them. Per the germline V gene, CDR1 is KGHDR and CDR2 is SFDVKD. This CDR3 region has 16 residues. CDR3 nucleotides: TGTGCCACCAGTGATTTGACAGGGTTGGGGAACACTGAAGCTTTCTTT. This sequence encodes CATSDLTGLGNTEAFF.

This clonotype was seen a handful of times. The chain joins TRBV6-6 to TRBJ1-2; TRBD1 is a possible D gene (6 bases). Trimming took 7 bases from V and 3 from J, leaving 12 bases between them. The CDR3 has 13 residues. In germline, CDR1 is MNHNY, CDR2 SVGAGI (reference sequence). The CDR3 bases are TGTGCCAGCACAACAGGGACGGACTATGGCTACACCTTC. It is translated as CASTTGTDYGYTF.

The chain carries TRBV28 and TRBJ2-7; 7 bases are a match to TRBD1. Trimming cost V 6 bases and J 2 bases; bases outside gene matches: 7. This CDR3 region has 14 residues. Germline assignment: CDR1 MDHEN and CDR2 SYDVKM. The CDR3 loop reads CASSAQRGPYEQYV. The DNA for the CDR3 is TGTGCCAGCAGCGCCCAGAGGGGGCCCTACGAGCAGTACGTC.

The rearrangement uses TRBV7-2 and TRBJ1-6; no definite D call. V was clipped by 8 bases and J by 5 bases, with 16 bases between them. The V gene's germline CDR1 is SGHTA and CDR2 FQGNSA. This CDR3 region has 15 residues. CDR3 bases: TGTGCCAGCTCCCCGTACACTCCCAATAATTCACCCCTCCACTTT. This translates into CASSPYTPNNSPLHF.

The chain recombines TRBV27 with TRBJ1-4, with D hard to call. V dropped 3 bases and J dropped 11 bases, with 19 bases sitting between them. The CDR3 covers 15 residues. CDR1 is MNHEY and CDR2 is SMNVEV in the germline V gene (reference sequence). The CDR3 bases are TGTGCCAGCAGTTTGAGGACGGATACGAGGCAGAAACTGTTTTTT. This translates into CASSLRTDTRQKLFF.

The V gene is TRBV6-4, the J gene TRBJ2-3; D tentatively reads TRBD1 or TRBD2 (6 bases each). Germline assignment: CDR1 MRHNA and CDR2 SNTAGT. The germline V and J ends were trimmed by 3 bases and 4 bases, with 11 bases remaining between them. This CDR3 is built from 14 residues. The CDR3 region is CASSEGGGSDTQYF. In DNA form, the CDR3 reads TGTGCCAGCAGTGAAGGGGGAGGATCAGATACGCAGTATTTT.

This clonotype was picked up a small number of times. The chain employs TRBV7-9 and TRBJ1-1; TRBD1 might be the D (6 bases). The germline V gene encodes CDR1 SEHNR and CDR2 FQNEAQ (reference sequence). The length of the CDR3 is 16 residues. Trimming left V 5 bases short and J 3 bases short, with 19 bases between. CDR3 protein: CASSASDTAGDTEAFF. The CDR3 DNA reads as TGTGCCAGCAGCGCAAGCGACACAGCAGGGGACACTGAAGCTTTCTTT.

The gene calls are TRBV7-9 and TRBJ2-7; unclear D gene. This CDR3 has 12 amino acids. Germline loops: CDR1 SEHNR, CDR2 FQNEAQ (reference sequence). Trimming shortened V by 5 bases and J by 7 bases, and 12 bases separated the two germline ends. DNA of the CDR3: TGTGCCAGCAGCGTTGGGGTAGGGGAGCAGTACGTC. This gives the protein CASSVGVGEQYV.

The V and J genes are TRBV7-9 and TRBJ1-1; possible D gene TRBD1, 6 bases. The length of the CDR3 is 14 residues. The V end was cut by 3 bases, the J end by 3 bases, with 11 bases between. Germline V CDR1 and CDR2: SEHNR, FQNEAQ (reference sequence). In DNA, the CDR3 is TGTGCCAGCAGCTTGGTCGCAGGGGACACTGAAGCTTTCTTT. As protein: CASSLVAGDTEAFF.

The chain has TRBV7-9 and TRBJ1-5; TRBD1 aligns across 10 bases. Germline values: CDR1 SEHNR, CDR2 FQNEAQ (reference sequence). The CDR3 is 15 amino acids. The V and J ends lost 4 bases and 5 bases, in that order; junction bases with no gene match: 5. The CDR3 region is CASSSDRGLHQPQHF. CDR3 in DNA: TGTGCCAGCAGCTCAGACAGGGGGCTACATCAGCCCCAGCATTTT.

This clonotype was picked up one time. V gene TRBV3-1 combines with J gene TRBJ2-2; TRBD1 matches at 9 bases. This CDR3 has 18 amino acids. The V gene end was trimmed by 0 bases and the J gene end by 1 base; junction bases not matched to a gene: 6. Germline V lookup: CDR1 LGHDT, CDR2 YNNKEL (reference sequence). The CDR3 DNA reads TGTGCCAGCAGCCAAGAACCGCGGGACAGGGAGAACACCGGGGAGCTGTTTTTT. This gives the protein CASSQEPRDRENTGELFF.

This sequence joins TRBV6-1 and TRBJ2-7; D perhaps matches TRBD2 (6 bases). Between the trimmed V and J ends, which lost 6 bases and 2 bases, there was a span of 14 bases. CDR1 and CDR2 (germline): MNHNS, SASEGT. This CDR3 is 14 amino acids long. The CDR3 DNA follows: TGTGCCAGCAGCCAAGGAGGAGGGACCTACGAGCAGTACGTC. It yields the protein CASSQGGGTYEQYV.

The J gene is TRBJ1-5, the V gene TRBV19; no clear D. Germline-derived CDR1 and CDR2 are LNHDA and SQIVND (reference sequence). The CDR3 loop spans 16 amino acids. V was shortened by 3 bases and J by 5 bases, with 17 bases between the two germline ends. CDR3: CASSIRFRGSDQPQHF. Here the CDR3 DNA reads TGTGCCAGTAGTATTAGGTTCCGGGGTTCTGATCAGCCCCAGCATTTT.

This clonotype has a handful of counts. This rearrangement joins TRBV27 to TRBJ2-2; tentatively, D is TRBD2 (5 bases). The ends were cut back, 6 bases at V and 4 bases at J, with 12 bases in the middle. The CDR3 extends over 14 amino acids. In germline, CDR1 is MNHEY, CDR2 SMNVEV (reference sequence). CDR3 protein: CASSDGLITGELFF. CDR3 in DNA: TGTGCCAGCAGCGACGGACTTATCACCGGGGAGCTGTTTTTT.

In this sample, this clonotype turned up many times. This chain uses TRBV7-6 with TRBJ2-3, with 13 bases identical to TRBD2. The V segment lost 4 bases and the J segment 8 bases; nucleotides outside the gene matches: 12. The CDR3 sequence is 17 residues long. CDR1 is SGHVS and CDR2 is FNYEAQ in the germline V gene. The CDR3 bases are TGTGCCAGCAGCTCCGCCGCGACTAGCGGGGGGAGTGGTACGCAGTATTTT. This sequence encodes CASSSAATSGGSGTQYF.